The next 30 T cell receptor beta chains were all read from a single sample in a study of cytomegalovirus exposure and HLA in healthy donors (dated by TCRdb to 2016 to 2017). Libraries were built with the immunoSEQ multiplex PCR assay. For the multiplex PCR, a mixture combining 60 forward primers for TCR Vbeta segments and 13 reverse primers for TCR Jbeta segments was used. TCRdb took this table from immuneACCESS and kept in-frame rearrangements with V and J called. Such tables lack part of the clones; where checked against another copy, unresolved V genes explain under half of the gap, and the rest is unexplained. In all, the sample holds roughly 190,000 clones, and around 78% of those were seen once. Of the sample, 2% to 2.5% falls within the top ten clones. The sample consisted of PBMCs. The receptors were gathered from a woman aged 25 to 39 in good health and CMV-seropositive.

This chain links TRBV30 with TRBJ1-5; 8 nucleotides match TRBD1. The germline CDR1 and CDR2 sequences are GTSNPN and SVGIG (reference sequence). Trimming removed 2 bases from V and 6 bases from J; junction bases left unmatched: 12. This CDR3 is built from 16 residues. CDR3 in amino acids: CAWSSRTGRWGQPQHF. DNA for the CDR3: TGTGCCTGGAGTTCCCGGACAGGGAGATGGGGTCAGCCCCAGCATTTT.

The J gene is TRBJ2-2, the V gene TRBV10-3, with 8 bases aligning to TRBD1. From germline, CDR1 is ENHRY and CDR2 SYGVKD. This CDR3 has 16 amino acids. V gave up 7 bases and J gave up 7 bases; unmatched junction bases: 14. This chain's CDR3 is CAINSDRDLGGGELFF. DNA of the CDR3: TGTGCCATCAATTCGGACAGGGACCTGGGAGGCGGGGAGCTGTTTTTT.

This chain connects TRBV6-5 to TRBJ2-2, with no clear D. The CDR3 runs 16 residues. Germline V gives CDR1 MNHEY, CDR2 SVGAGI. V was trimmed by 0 bases and J by 1 base, leaving 9 bases between them. The CDR3 coding sequence is TGTGCCAGCAGTTACTCGCGGTTCGGGAACACCGGGGAGCTGTTTTTT. This sequence encodes CASSYSRFGNTGELFF.

This clone was counted a single time. The chain employs TRBV6-5 and TRBJ1-1; D remains unclear. V lost 6 bases and J lost 1, with 12 bases in between. Looked up from germline, CDR1 is MNHEY and CDR2 is SVGAGI. CDR3 length: 14 residues. CDR3 sequence reads: CASSRGLENTEAFF. The CDR3 coding sequence is TGTGCCAGCAGCCGTGGACTAGAGAACACTGAAGCTTTCTTT.

CDR3: CSVDGQGVTETQYF. The DNA for the CDR3 is TGCAGCGTTGACGGACAGGGTGTAACGGAGACCCAGTACTTC. V gene TRBV29-1 combines with J gene TRBJ2-5, with TRBD1 matching 8 bases. CDR1 and CDR2 (germline): SQVTM, ANQGSEA. After removal of 3 bases from V and 5 bases from J, the junction contained 8 bases not matched to a gene. CDR3 length equals 14 residues. Filled out from reference TRBV29-1 and TRBJ2-5, the complete variable domain reads SAVISQKPSRDICQRGTSLTIQCQVDSQVTMMFWYRQQPGQSLTLIATANQGSEATYESGFVIDKFPISRPNLTFSTLTVSNMSPEDSSIYLCSVDGQGVTETQYFGPGTRLLVL.

The chain links TRBV27 to TRBJ1-1; D might be TRBD1 (6 bases). Germline-derived CDR1 and CDR2 are MNHEY and SMNVEV (reference sequence). This CDR3 has 17 amino acids. Trimming shortened V by 0 bases and J by 2 bases, and 16 bases separated the two germline ends. CDR3 nucleotide sequence: TGTGCCAGCAGTTTATCGAGTGACAACAGGGTAAACACTGAAGCTTTCTTT. Translation gives CASSLSSDNRVNTEAFF.

J is TRBJ2-5 and V is TRBV9; 8 bases are shared with TRBD1. Trimming removed 0 bases from V and 2 bases from J; junction bases left unmatched: 6. Germline CDR1 reads SGDLS; CDR2 reads YYNGEE. This CDR3 is built from 16 residues. In nucleotides, the CDR3 is TGTGCCAGCAGCGTAGCATCTGGGACAGGTCAAGAGACCCAGTACTTC. Translated: CASSVASGTGQETQYF.

V and J are TRBV19 and TRBJ2-3; D possibly corresponds to TRBD2 (6 bases). Trimming removed 5 bases from V and 5 bases from J, with 20 bases in between. The CDR3 length is 16 residues. Per germline, CDR1 LNHDA and CDR2 SQIVND (reference sequence). CDR3 sequence: CASSSRTGALGDTQYF. As DNA, the CDR3 is TGTGCCAGTAGTTCTCGGACGGGAGCTTTAGGAGATACGCAGTATTTT.

This chain uses TRBV9 with TRBJ2-7, with 9 bases that match TRBD1. From germline, CDR1 is SGDLS and CDR2 YYNGEE. V lost 0 bases to trimming and J lost 7 bases; unmatched junction nucleotides: 5. The length of the CDR3 is 14 residues. The CDR3 protein is CASSVGTGVMEQYF. The CDR3 coding sequence is TGTGCCAGCAGCGTAGGGACAGGGGTGATGGAGCAGTACTTC. The full variable domain, with the rest looked up from reference TRBV9 and TRBJ2-7, is DSGVTQTPKHLITATGQRVTLRCSPRSGDLSVYWYQQSLDQGLQFLIQYYNGEERAKGNILERFSAQQFPDLHSELNLSSLELGDSALYFCASSVGTGVMEQYFGPGTRLTVT.

This clone was seen more than once but under ten times. The chain employs TRBV2 and TRBJ1-6, with 8 bases fitting TRBD1. This CDR3 has 16 residues. The V gene's germline CDR1 is SNHLY and CDR2 FYNNEI. V lost 7 bases and J lost 5; bases outside the gene matches: 10. CDR3 amino acids: CASKSGQANNNSPLHF. DNA of the CDR3: TGTGCCAGCAAATCGGGACAGGCTAATAATAATTCACCCCTCCACTTT.

In this sample, this clone turned up a few times. The V call is TRBV28, the J call TRBJ1-1, with TRBD1 identical over 8 bases. The CDR3 is made up of 13 amino acids. J gave up 6 bases and V 5 bases, and 5 bases lay outside the gene matches. CDR1 is MDHEN and CDR2 is SYDVKM in the germline V gene. DNA of the CDR3: TGTGCCAGCAGTCGACAGGGGTGGGCTGAAGCTTTCTTT. Its protein product is CASSRQGWAEAFF.

This chain connects TRBV6-5 to TRBJ1-1; no clear D. The CDR3 covers 15 residues. V gave up 0 bases and J gave up 1 base, with 9 bases separating them. The germline V gene has CDR1 MNHEY and CDR2 SVGAGI. The CDR3 coding sequence is TGTGCCAGCAGTTACTCGAGAGCCTCGAACACTGAAGCTTTCTTT. As protein: CASSYSRASNTEAFF.

The chain links TRBV19 to TRBJ1-5; 8 bases are a match to TRBD1. There are 16 residues in the CDR3. The V and J ends lost 7 bases and 7 bases, in that order; junction bases with no gene match: 15. Germline assignment: CDR1 LNHDA and CDR2 SQIVND (reference sequence). CDR3 loop: CASTNMGRQGRQPQHF. CDR3 in DNA: TGTGCCAGTACCAATATGGGGAGACAGGGGAGACAGCCCCAGCATTTT. The full variable domain, in which reference TRBV19 and TRBJ1-5 provide the parts outside the CDR3, is DGGITQSPKYLFRKEGQNVTLSCEQNLNHDAMYWYRQDPGQGLRLIYYSQIVNDFQKGDIAEGYSVSREKKESFPLTVTSAQKNPTAFYLCASTNMGRQGRQPQHFGDGTRLSIL.

The chain is built from TRBV29-1 and TRBJ2-1, with 7 bases aligning to TRBD1. After removal of 6 bases from V and 0 bases from J, the junction contained 8 bases not matched to a gene. CDR1 SQVTM and CDR2 ANQGSEA come from the germline V gene. The CDR3 has 15 residues. The CDR3 DNA follows: TGCAGCGTACGCAACCGGGACAGCTCCTACAATGAGCAGTTCTTC. Protein: CSVRNRDSSYNEQFF.

Here the CDR3 reads CASSLKGIYNEQFF. Written as DNA, the CDR3 is TGTGCCAGCAGCTTGAAGGGGATATACAATGAGCAGTTCTTC. The chain recombines TRBV5-6 with TRBJ2-1, with D possibly TRBD1 on 5 matching bases. Germline V gene sequence: CDR1 SGHDT, CDR2 YYEEEE. The CDR3 extends over 14 amino acids. The V end lost 1 base, the J end lost 4 bases, and 9 bases lay between the germline ends.

The gene calls are TRBV27 and TRBJ2-7; a possible D gene is TRBD2 (6 bases). The germline gives CDR1 MNHEY, CDR2 SMNVEV (reference sequence). This CDR3 comprises 14 residues. V was clipped by 2 bases and J by 3 bases, with 11 bases between them. In nucleotides, the CDR3 is TGTGCCAGCAGTTTAGAATTGCGGGACTACGAGCAGTACTTC. The encoded protein is CASSLELRDYEQYF.

V and J are TRBV7-9 and TRBJ2-1; possible D gene TRBD1, 6 bases. The CDR3 is made up of 12 amino acids. V gave up 5 bases and J gave up 10 bases, with 12 bases separating them. Germline V gene lookup returns CDR1 SEHNR and CDR2 FQNEAQ (reference sequence). DNA for the CDR3: TGTGCCAGCAGCCGGCAGGGGTACGAGCAGTTCTTC. Translation: CASSRQGYEQFF.

J is TRBJ2-3 and V is TRBV30, with D tentatively TRBD2 (6 bases). V was trimmed by 5 bases and J by 2 bases, leaving 11 bases between them. CDR1 is GTSNPN, CDR2 SVGIG, per germline (reference sequence). The CDR3 is 13 amino acids. CDR3 region: CAWSGGSTDTQYF. As DNA, the CDR3 is TGTGCCTGGTCTGGGGGGTCCACAGATACGCAGTATTTT.

The chain employs TRBV29-1 and TRBJ1-2; no firm D call. The CDR3 consists of 11 residues. Trimming removed 6 bases at V and 2 bases at J, with 7 bases between. Germline CDR1 SQVTM, CDR2 ANQGSEA. CDR3 coding DNA: TGCAGCGTAAGAGGGAACTATGGCTACACCTTC. It translates to CSVRGNYGYTF.

The V gene is TRBV5-1, the J gene TRBJ1-4, with 8 nucleotides matching TRBD1. The CDR3 length is 15 residues. Germline CDR1 and CDR2: SGHRS and YFSETQ. V shed 4 bases and J 8 bases; nucleotides not matched to a gene: 10. The CDR3 loop reads CASSLGQGTGEKLFF. The CDR3 DNA sequence: TGCGCCAGCAGCCTTGGACAGGGAACAGGGGAAAAACTGTTTTTT.

The V gene is TRBV30, the J gene TRBJ2-1; TRBD1 agrees at 8 bases. Germline lookup yields CDR1 GTSNPN and CDR2 SVGIG (reference sequence). CDR3 size: 11 residues. With 6 bases clipped from V and 6 bases from J, the junction kept 1 base outside the gene matches. In DNA form, the CDR3 reads TGTGCCTGTACAGGGGGCAATGAGCAGTTCTTC. This gives the protein CACTGGNEQFF.

The chain combines TRBV5-3 with TRBJ1-5, with no clear D. TRBV5-3 carries the ORF label, with uncertain function. V was cut by 0 bases and J by 6 bases, with 7 bases left in between. This CDR3 region has 13 residues. The CDR3 DNA sequence: TGTGCCAGAAGCTTGGCAGGAGGTCAGCCCCAGCATTTT. This encodes CARSLAGGQPQHF.

This chain joins TRBV5-8 and TRBJ2-3; TRBD2 aligns across 10 bases. The CDR3 loop spans 16 amino acids. Germline V gene data show CDR1 as SGHTS and CDR2 as YDEGEE. Trimming removed 0 bases from V and 6 bases from J; junction bases left unmatched: 7. This CDR3 is CASSLDTSGVGDTQYF. As DNA, the CDR3 is TGTGCCAGCAGCTTGGATACTAGCGGGGTCGGCGATACGCAGTATTTT.

The chain uses TRBV5-1 and TRBJ2-5; D is unclear. The CDR3 is made up of 13 amino acids. The V end was cut by 0 bases, the J end by 4 bases, with 7 bases between. CDR1 and CDR2 (germline): SGHRS, YFSETQ. The CDR3 sequence is CASSLDTPETQYF. The CDR3, as DNA: TGCGCCAGCAGCTTGGACACCCCAGAGACCCAGTACTTC.

The chain links TRBV5-1 to TRBJ2-7; 8 bases line up with TRBD1. The junction had 5 bases not matched to a gene; V was cut back by 4 bases and J by 5 bases. This CDR3 has 13 residues. CDR1 and CDR2 from the germline V gene are SGHRS and YFSETQ. The DNA of the CDR3 is TGCGCCAGCAGCATCGACAGGGGCCACGAGCAGTACTTC. Translating it yields CASSIDRGHEQYF.

This chain uses TRBV5-1 with TRBJ2-7, with 11 bases identical to TRBD2. J was trimmed by 1 base and V by 3 bases; bases with no gene match: 3. Per the germline V gene, CDR1 is SGHRS and CDR2 is YFSETQ. The CDR3 runs 15 residues. CDR3 loop: CASSSGLAESYEQYF. The CDR3 nucleotides are TGCGCCAGCAGCTCGGGACTAGCGGAGTCCTACGAGCAGTACTTC. The variable domain in full, completed from reference TRBV5-1 and TRBJ2-7, reads KAGVTQTPRYLIKTRGQQVTLSCSPISGHRSVSWYQQTPGQGLQFLFEYFSETQRNKGNFPGRFSGRQFSNSRSEMNVSTLELGDSALYLCASSSGLAESYEQYFGPGTRLTVT.

This sequence joins TRBV5-1 and TRBJ2-7; a weak D match, TRBD2 (7 bases). Germline V gives CDR1 SGHRS, CDR2 YFSETQ. Trimming removed 2 bases at V and 7 bases at J, with 22 bases between. The CDR3 runs 16 residues. DNA for the CDR3: TGCGCCAGCAGCTTCGGCGCCTTTATCGCGGGGGCGGAGCAGTACTTC. Translation: CASSFGAFIAGAEQYF. The full variable domain, in which reference TRBV5-1 and TRBJ2-7 provide the parts outside the CDR3, is KAGVTQTPRYLIKTRGQQVTLSCSPISGHRSVSWYQQTPGQGLQFLFEYFSETQRNKGNFPGRFSGRQFSNSRSEMNVSTLELGDSALYLCASSFGAFIAGAEQYFGPGTRLTVT.

V gene TRBV6-4 combines with J gene TRBJ2-2, with 8 bases matching TRBD2. This CDR3 comprises 14 residues. The V segment lost 5 bases and the J segment 3 bases; nucleotides outside the gene matches: 2. Per the germline V gene, CDR1 is MRHNA and CDR2 is SNTAGT. For the CDR3, the DNA is TGTGCCAGCAGTAGCGGGGGCCACACCGGGGAGCTGTTTTTT. Its protein is CASSSGGHTGELFF.

The genes are TRBV6-5 and TRBJ2-1, with D possibly being TRBD2 (6 bases). Trimming removed 4 bases from V and 6 bases from J, with 16 bases in between. The CDR3 is 15 amino acids. The germline V gene encodes CDR1 MNHEY and CDR2 SVGAGI. In DNA form, the CDR3 reads TGTGCCAGCAGTTCAAGGACTAAAAATATCAATGAGCAGTTCTTC. It encodes CASSSRTKNINEQFF.

The rearrangement uses TRBV23-1 and TRBJ1-2, with D possibly TRBD1 on 6 matching bases. TRBV23-1 belongs to the ORF category, with a function that is uncertain. The CDR3 extends over 18 amino acids. The V end was cut by 1 base, the J end by 4 bases, with 22 bases between. The CDR3 region is CASSQCPEYPTGLYGYTF. In nucleotides, the CDR3 is TGCGCCAGCAGTCAATGTCCGGAATATCCGACAGGTCTCTATGGCTACACCTTC.